The subject of this entry is one TCR beta chain. These data are taken from a study of T cells after yellow fever vaccination. Germline-derived CDR1 and CDR2 are SNHLY and FYNNEI. The V and J ends lost 1 base and 10 bases respectively, with 5 bases between them. The CDR3 runs to 12 residues. TCRdb independently ran MiXCR on the 5' RACE reads; one entry per CDR3 protein. The table records about 320,000 distinct CDR3 sequences, about 10% of them present only once. This receptor was obtained from a man younger than 35 who received the YFV17D yellow fever vaccine. The V and J genes are TRBV2 and TRBJ1-6; the D is unclear. The specimen comprised CD4+ T cells sorted from PBMCs, sampled 45 days after the yellow fever booster vaccination. CDR3 DNA sequence: TGTGCCAGCAGTGAAGATCAGTCACCCCTCCACTTT. It codes for CASSEDQSPLHF.